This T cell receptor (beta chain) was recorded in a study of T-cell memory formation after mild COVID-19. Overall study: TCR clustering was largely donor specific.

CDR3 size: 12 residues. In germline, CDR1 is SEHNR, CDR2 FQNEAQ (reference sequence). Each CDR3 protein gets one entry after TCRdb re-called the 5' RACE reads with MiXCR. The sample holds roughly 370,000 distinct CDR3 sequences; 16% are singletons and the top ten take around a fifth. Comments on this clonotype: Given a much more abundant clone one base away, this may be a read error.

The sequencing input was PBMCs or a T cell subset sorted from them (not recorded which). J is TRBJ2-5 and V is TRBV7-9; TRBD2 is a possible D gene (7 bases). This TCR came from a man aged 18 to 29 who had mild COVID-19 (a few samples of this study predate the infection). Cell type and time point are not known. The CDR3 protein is CTSRGASETQYF. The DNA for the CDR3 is TGTACCAGCCGGGGGGCCAGTGAGACCCAGTACTTC.